Presented here are 8 T cell receptor beta chains from one specimen sequenced in a study of T-cell reconstitution after alpha-beta-depleted transplantation in children. Unique molecular identifiers were used in preparing the TCRbeta library. TCRdb analysed the PCR reads with MiXCR anew, one entry per CDR3 protein. The sample lists hundreds of thousands of distinct CDR3 sequences, 23% occurring once. The specimen was PBMCs, mostly from graft donor cells, collected 360 days after TCRalphabeta/CD19-depleted stem cell transplant. The origin of the receptors is a boy under three years old who had a stem cell transplant for acute myeloid leukemia, so the T cells may come from the graft donor.

The rearrangement joins TRBV15 to TRBJ2-2; D unclear. The CDR3 length is 15 residues. The germline V and J ends were trimmed by 1 base and 2 bases, with 8 bases remaining between them. Germline lookup yields CDR1 LNHNV and CDR2 YYDKDF (reference sequence). The CDR3 sequence: CATSRVFPNTGELFF. CDR3 sequence (DNA): TGTGCCACCAGCAGAGTCTTTCCTAACACCGGGGAGCTGTTTTTT.

In this sample, this clonotype turned up a few times. The chain combines TRBV4-3 with TRBJ2-3; D is unclear. Germline lookup yields CDR1 LGHNA and CDR2 YSLEER. There are 15 residues in the CDR3. The V end lost 0 bases, the J end lost 1 base, and 8 bases lay between the germline ends. The CDR3 is CASSQDRLGTDTQYF. As DNA, the CDR3 is TGCGCCAGCAGCCAAGATAGACTCGGCACAGATACGCAGTATTTT.

The chain recombines TRBV4-1 with TRBJ2-1; D uncertain. Germline CDR1 MGHRA, CDR2 YSYEKL. Trimming cost V 1 base and J 0 bases, with 7 bases left between them. This CDR3 spans 15 amino acids. CDR3 bases: TGCGCCAGCAGCCAAGTCTCAGTCTCCTACAATGAGCAGTTCTTC. Its translation is CASSQVSVSYNEQFF.

The gene calls are TRBV6-1 and TRBJ1-5; TRBD1 aligns across 8 bases. The V and J ends lost 5 bases and 0 bases, in that order; junction bases with no gene match: 9. Germline loops: CDR1 MNHNS, CDR2 SASEGT. CDR3 size: 17 residues. Written as DNA, the CDR3 is TGTGCCAGCAGTCAGGGGACAGGAGTTTATAGCAATCAGCCCCAGCATTTT. It translates to CASSQGTGVYSNQPQHF.

The V and J genes are TRBV14 and TRBJ1-1, with TRBD1 matching over 10 bases. The length of the CDR3 is 15 residues. Germline V CDR1 and CDR2: SGHDN, FVKESK. V shed 4 bases and J 5 bases; nucleotides not matched to a gene: 7. The chain's CDR3 is CASSLPGQGGTEAFF. The CDR3 DNA reads as TGTGCCAGCAGCCTGCCTGGACAGGGGGGGACTGAAGCTTTCTTT.

This clonotype was observed at least ten times. This rearrangement joins TRBV7-8 to TRBJ2-3; TRBD2 matches 9 bases. V trimming: 1 base; J trimming: 5 bases; junction bases outside the gene matches: 4. The length of the CDR3 is 15 residues. Germline assignment: CDR1 SGHVS and CDR2 FQNEAQ. The CDR3 DNA reads as TGTGCCAGCAGCTTAGGGACTAGCGAGGGAGATACGCAGTATTTT. The encoded protein is CASSLGTSEGDTQYF.

This clonotype was recorded at least ten times. The CDR3 DNA reads TGTGCCAGCAGCTTAGACAGTCGCACCGGGGAGCTGTTTTTT. Translating it yields CASSLDSRTGELFF. The chain employs TRBV7-2 and TRBJ2-2; D gene ambiguous. The germline CDR1 and CDR2 sequences are SGHTA and FQGNSA. V gave up 1 base and J gave up 4 bases, with 7 bases separating them. The CDR3 is 14 residues long. The variable domain in full, with the rest retrieved from reference TRBV7-2 and TRBJ2-2, is GAGVSQSPSNKVTEKGKDVELRCDPISGHTALYWYRQSLGQGLEFLIYFQGNSAPDKSGLPSDRFSAERTGGSVSTLTIQRTQQEDSAVYLCASSLDSRTGELFFGEGSRLTVL.

The rearrangement joins TRBV4-2 to TRBJ2-7; possibly TRBD1 for D (6 bases). CDR1 and CDR2 (germline): LGHNA, YNFKEQ. The CDR3 length is 18 residues. V lost 4 bases and J lost 6, with 28 bases in between. In nucleotides, the CDR3 is TGTGCCAGCAGCCCAGGGACATTGAGGCATCCTCATCAATGCGAGCAGTACTTC. This codes for CASSPGTLRHPHQCEQYF.